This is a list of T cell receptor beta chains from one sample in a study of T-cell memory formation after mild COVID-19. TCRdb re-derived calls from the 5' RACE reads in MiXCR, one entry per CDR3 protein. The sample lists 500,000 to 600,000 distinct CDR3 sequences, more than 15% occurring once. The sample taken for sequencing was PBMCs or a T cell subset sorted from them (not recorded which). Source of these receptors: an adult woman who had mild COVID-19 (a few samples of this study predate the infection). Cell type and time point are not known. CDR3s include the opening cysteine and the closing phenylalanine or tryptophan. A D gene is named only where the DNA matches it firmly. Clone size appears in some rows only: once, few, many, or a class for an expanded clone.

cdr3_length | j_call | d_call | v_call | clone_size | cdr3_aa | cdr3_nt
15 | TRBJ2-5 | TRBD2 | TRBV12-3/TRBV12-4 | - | CASSQASGGIETQYF | TGTGCCAGCAGTCAAGCGTCGGGGGGTATAGAGACCCAGTACTTC
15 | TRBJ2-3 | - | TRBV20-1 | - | CSASELATSADTQYF | TGCAGTGCTAGTGAGCTAGCGACTTCGGCAGATACGCAGTATTTT
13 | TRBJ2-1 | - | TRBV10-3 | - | CAISSAPVREQFF | TGTGCCATCAGTTCGGCTCCGGTTAGAGAGCAGTTCTTC
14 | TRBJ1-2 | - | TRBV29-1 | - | CSVVVPGRDYGYTF | TGCAGCGTTGTGGTCCCAGGAAGAGACTATGGCTACACCTTC
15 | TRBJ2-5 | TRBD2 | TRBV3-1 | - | CASSQDELAGETQYF | TGTGCCAGCAGCCAAGATGAACTAGCGGGGGAGACCCAGTACTTC
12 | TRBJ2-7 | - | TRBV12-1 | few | CARTPGAYEQYF | TGTGCCAGGACTCCTGGCGCCTACGAGCAGTACTTC
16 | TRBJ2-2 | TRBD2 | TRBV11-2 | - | CASSLEAGLQTGELFF | TGTGCCAGCAGCTTAGAGGCGGGACTACAAACCGGGGAGCTGTTTTTT
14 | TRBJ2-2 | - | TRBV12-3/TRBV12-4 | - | CASLGGSHTGELFF | TGTGCCAGCCTTGGAGGGTCGCACACCGGGGAGCTGTTTTTT
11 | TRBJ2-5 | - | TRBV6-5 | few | CASRSLETQYF | TGTGCCAGCAGAAGTCTAGAGACCCAGTACTTC
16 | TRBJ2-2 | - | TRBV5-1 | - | CASSNPEGANTGELFF | TGCGCCAGCAGCAATCCGGAGGGGGCGAACACCGGGGAGCTGTTTTTT
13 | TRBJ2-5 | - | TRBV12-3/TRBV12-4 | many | CASSFPGGETQYF | TGTGCCAGCAGTTTCCCCGGAGGGGAGACCCAGTACTTC
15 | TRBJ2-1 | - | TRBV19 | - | CASQTAGSSYNEQFF | TGTGCCAGTCAAACTGCTGGCAGCTCCTACAATGAGCAGTTCTTC
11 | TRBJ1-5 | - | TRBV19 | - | CASSMGRAQHF | TGTGCCAGTAGTATGGGACGGGCCCAGCATTTT
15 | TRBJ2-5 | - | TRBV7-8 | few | CASSLAAHGKETQYF | TGTGCCAGCAGCTTAGCAGCCCACGGGAAAGAGACCCAGTACTTC
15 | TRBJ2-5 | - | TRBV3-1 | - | CASSQGRGAFETQYF | TGTGCCAGCAGCCAGGGTCGGGGGGCGTTCGAGACCCAGTACTTC
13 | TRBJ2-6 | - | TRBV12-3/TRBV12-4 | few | CATLIDGANVLTF | TGTGCCACCCTTATCGATGGGGCCAACGTCCTGACTTTC
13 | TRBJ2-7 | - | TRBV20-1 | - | CSAEGPSTYEQYF | TGCAGTGCCGAGGGACCTAGCACCTACGAGCAGTACTTC
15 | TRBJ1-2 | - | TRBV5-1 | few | CASSQNWGANYGYTF | TGCGCCAGCAGCCAAAATTGGGGGGCGAACTATGGCTACACCTTC
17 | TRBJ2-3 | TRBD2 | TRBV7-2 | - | CASSKGPAGGPGDTQYF | TGTGCCAGCAGCAAAGGTCCAGCGGGGGGGCCAGGAGATACGCAGTATTTT
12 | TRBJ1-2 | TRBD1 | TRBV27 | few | CASRKGADGYTF | TGTGCCAGCAGGAAGGGGGCGGATGGCTACACCTTC
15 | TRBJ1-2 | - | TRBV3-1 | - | CASSPGRTSTYGYTF | TGTGCCAGCAGCCCGGGACGGACTTCTACCTATGGCTACACCTTC
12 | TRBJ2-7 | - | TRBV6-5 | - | CASSRGWNEQYF | TGTGCCAGCAGCCGAGGATGGAACGAGCAGTACTTC
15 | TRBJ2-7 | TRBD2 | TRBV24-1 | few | CATSDVGTSVYEQYF | TGTGCCACCAGTGATGTCGGGACTAGCGTCTACGAGCAGTACTTC
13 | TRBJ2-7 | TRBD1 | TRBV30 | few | CAWSMGQNYEQYF | TGTGCCTGGAGTATGGGACAGAACTACGAGCAGTACTTC
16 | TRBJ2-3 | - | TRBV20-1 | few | CSAATIEVPLTDTQYF | TGCAGTGCTGCGACCATCGAGGTGCCTCTCACAGATACGCAGTATTTT
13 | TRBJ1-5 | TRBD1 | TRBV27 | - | CASSSGRGFLQHF | TGTGCCAGCAGTTCAGGCAGGGGGTTCCTACAGCATTTT
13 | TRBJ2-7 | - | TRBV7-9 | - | CASSLKRGYEQYF | TGTGCCAGCAGCTTAAAGAGGGGGTACGAGCAGTACTTC
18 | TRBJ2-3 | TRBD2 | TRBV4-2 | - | CASSQEEGTSGARDTQYF | TGTGCCAGCAGCCAAGAAGAGGGGACTAGCGGGGCCAGGGATACGCAGTATTTT
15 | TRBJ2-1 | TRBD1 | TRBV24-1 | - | CATSEAGTGGNEQFF | TGTGCCACCAGTGAAGCCGGGACAGGGGGCAATGAGCAGTTCTTC
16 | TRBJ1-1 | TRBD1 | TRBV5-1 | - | CASSLAQGAMNTEAFF | TGCGCCAGCAGCTTGGCCCAGGGGGCTATGAACACTGAAGCTTTCTTT
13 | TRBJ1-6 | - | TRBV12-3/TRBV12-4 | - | CASSRGSKQPLHF | TGTGCCAGCAGTCGGGGGTCAAAGCAACCCCTCCACTTT
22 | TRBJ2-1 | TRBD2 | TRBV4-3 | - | CASSQEGGSVAGGKFSYNEQFF | TGCGCCAGCAGCCAAGAAGGGGGATCGGTAGCGGGAGGGAAATTCTCCTACAATGAGCAGTTCTTC
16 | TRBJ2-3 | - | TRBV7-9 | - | CASSLYPDSGTDTQYF | TGTGCCAGCAGCTTATACCCGGACAGTGGTACAGATACGCAGTATTTT
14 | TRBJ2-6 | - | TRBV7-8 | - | CASKVDTGANVLTF | TGTGCCAGCAAGGTGGATACTGGGGCCAACGTCCTGACTTTC
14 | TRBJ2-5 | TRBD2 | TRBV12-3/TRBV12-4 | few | CASTRGGTGETQYF | TGTGCCAGCACCCGCGGGGGGACGGGGGAGACCCAGTACTTC
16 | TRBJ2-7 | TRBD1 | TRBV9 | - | CASSRTGQGLPYEQYF | TGTGCCAGCAGCCGCACTGGACAGGGCCTCCCCTACGAGCAGTACTTC
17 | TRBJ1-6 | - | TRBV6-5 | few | CASRHLPGGVDNSPLHF | TGTGCCAGCAGACACCTCCCCGGGGGAGTAGATAATTCACCCCTCCACTTT
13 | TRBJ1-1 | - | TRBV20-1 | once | CSAFDRLNTEAFF | TGCAGTGCTTTTGACAGACTGAACACTGAAGCTTTCTTT
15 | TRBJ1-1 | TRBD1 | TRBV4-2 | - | CASSREDRGWTEAFF | TGTGCCAGCAGCCGAGAGGACAGGGGATGGACTGAAGCTTTCTTT
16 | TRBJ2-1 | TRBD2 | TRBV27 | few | CASSTPGTSAYNEQFF | TGTGCCAGCAGTACCCCCGGGACTAGCGCTTACAATGAGCAGTTCTTC
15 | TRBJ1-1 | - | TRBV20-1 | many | CSARDPIKGNTEAFF | TGCAGTGCTAGAGACCCTATAAAGGGGAACACTGAAGCTTTCTTT
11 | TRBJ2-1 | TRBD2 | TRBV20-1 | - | CSVAGDNEQFF | TGCAGTGTAGCGGGGGACAATGAGCAGTTCTTC
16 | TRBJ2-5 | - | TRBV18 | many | CASSPPVGGGRETQYF | TGTGCCAGCTCACCACCAGTTGGAGGGGGGAGAGAGACCCAGTACTTC
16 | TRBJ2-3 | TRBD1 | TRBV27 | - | CASSLTLTGALDTQYF | TGTGCCAGCAGTTTAACCCTGACAGGGGCTTTAGATACGCAGTATTTT
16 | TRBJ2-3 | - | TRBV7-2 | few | CASSPYPRGRADTQYF | TGTGCCAGCAGCCCCTACCCCCGGGGGCGAGCAGATACGCAGTATTTT
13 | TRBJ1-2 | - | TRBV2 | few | CASSVEGWYGYTF | TGTGCCAGCAGTGTCGAAGGGTGGTACGGCTACACCTTC
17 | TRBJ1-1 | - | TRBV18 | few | CASSPSGGGRVNTEAFF | TGTGCCAGCTCACCTTCAGGCGGGGGGCGCGTGAACACTGAAGCTTTCTTT
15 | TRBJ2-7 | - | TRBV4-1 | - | CASSQDRGDSGEQYF | TGCGCCAGCAGCCAAGACAGGGGGGACTCGGGGGAGCAGTACTTC
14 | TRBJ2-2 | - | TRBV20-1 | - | CSASRLGGTGELFF | TGCAGTGCTAGTCGACTAGGGGGCACCGGGGAGCTGTTTTTT
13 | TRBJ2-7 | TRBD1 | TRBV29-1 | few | CSVRQGAQNEQYF | TGCAGCGTTAGACAGGGGGCGCAGAACGAGCAGTACTTC